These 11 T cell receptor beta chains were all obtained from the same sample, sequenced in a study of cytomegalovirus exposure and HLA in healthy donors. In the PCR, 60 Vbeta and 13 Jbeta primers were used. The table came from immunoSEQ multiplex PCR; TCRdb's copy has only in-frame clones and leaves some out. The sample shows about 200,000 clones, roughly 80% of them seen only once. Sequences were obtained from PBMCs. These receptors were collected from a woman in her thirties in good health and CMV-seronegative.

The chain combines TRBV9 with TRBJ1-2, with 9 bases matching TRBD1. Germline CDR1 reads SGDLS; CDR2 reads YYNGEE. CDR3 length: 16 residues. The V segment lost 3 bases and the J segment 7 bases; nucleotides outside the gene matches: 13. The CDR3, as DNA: TGTGCCAGCAGCGCCCGGGACAGGGATTCTTCTCGTGGCTACACCTTC. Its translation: CASSARDRDSSRGYTF.

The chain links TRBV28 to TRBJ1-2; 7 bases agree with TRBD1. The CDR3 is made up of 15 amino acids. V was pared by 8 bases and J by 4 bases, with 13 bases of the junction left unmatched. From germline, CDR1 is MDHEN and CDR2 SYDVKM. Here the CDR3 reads CASGQFDRVRYGYTF. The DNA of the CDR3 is TGTGCCAGCGGCCAGTTTGACAGGGTTCGCTATGGCTACACCTTC.

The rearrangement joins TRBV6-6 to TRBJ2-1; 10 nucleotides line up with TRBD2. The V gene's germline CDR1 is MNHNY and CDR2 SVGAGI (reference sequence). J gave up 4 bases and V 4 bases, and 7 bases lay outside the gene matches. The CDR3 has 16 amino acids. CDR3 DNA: TGTGCCAGCAGTTCCACGACTAGCGGGTCTTACAATGAGCAGTTCTTC. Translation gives CASSSTTSGSYNEQFF.

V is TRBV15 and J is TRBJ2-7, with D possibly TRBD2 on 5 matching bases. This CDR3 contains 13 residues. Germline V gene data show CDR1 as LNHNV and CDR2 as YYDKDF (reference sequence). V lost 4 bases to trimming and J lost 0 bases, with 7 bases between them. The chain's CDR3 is CATSTGSSYEQYF. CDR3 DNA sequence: TGTGCCACCAGCACTGGGAGCTCCTACGAGCAGTACTTC.

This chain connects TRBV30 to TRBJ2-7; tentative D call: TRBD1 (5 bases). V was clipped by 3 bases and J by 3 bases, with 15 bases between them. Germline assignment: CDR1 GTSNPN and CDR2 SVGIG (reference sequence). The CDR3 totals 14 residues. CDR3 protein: CAWRNKRGNYEQYF. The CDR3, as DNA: TGTGCCTGGAGGAACAAAAGGGGTAACTACGAGCAGTACTTC.

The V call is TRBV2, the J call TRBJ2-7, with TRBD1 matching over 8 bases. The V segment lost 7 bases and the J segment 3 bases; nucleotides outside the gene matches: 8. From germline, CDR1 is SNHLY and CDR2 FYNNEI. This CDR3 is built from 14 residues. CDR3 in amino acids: CASTRDRQGYEQYF. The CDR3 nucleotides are TGTGCCAGCACCAGGGACAGGCAGGGCTACGAGCAGTACTTC.

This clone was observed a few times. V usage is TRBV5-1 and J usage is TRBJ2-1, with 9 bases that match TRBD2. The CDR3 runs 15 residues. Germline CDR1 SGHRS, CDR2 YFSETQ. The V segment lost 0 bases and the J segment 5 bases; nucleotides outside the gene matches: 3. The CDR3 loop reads CASSLGGRGNNEQFF. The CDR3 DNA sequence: TGCGCCAGCAGCTTGGGCGGGAGGGGTAACAATGAGCAGTTCTTC. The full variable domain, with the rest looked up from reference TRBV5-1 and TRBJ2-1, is KAGVTQTPRYLIKTRGQQVTLSCSPISGHRSVSWYQQTPGQGLQFLFEYFSETQRNKGNFPGRFSGRQFSNSRSEMNVSTLELGDSALYLCASSLGGRGNNEQFFGPGTRLTVL.

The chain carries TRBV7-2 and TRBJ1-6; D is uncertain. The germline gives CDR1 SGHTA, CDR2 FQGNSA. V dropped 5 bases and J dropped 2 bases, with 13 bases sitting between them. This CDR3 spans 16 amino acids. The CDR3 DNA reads TGTGCCAGCAGCCCCTCCCCGGGGACCTATAATTCACCCCTCCACTTT. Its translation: CASSPSPGTYNSPLHF. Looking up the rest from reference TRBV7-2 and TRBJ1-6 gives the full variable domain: GAGVSQSPSNKVTEKGKDVELRCDPISGHTALYWYRQSLGQGLEFLIYFQGNSAPDKSGLPSDRFSAERTGGSVSTLTIQRTQQEDSAVYLCASSPSPGTYNSPLHFGNGTRLTVT.

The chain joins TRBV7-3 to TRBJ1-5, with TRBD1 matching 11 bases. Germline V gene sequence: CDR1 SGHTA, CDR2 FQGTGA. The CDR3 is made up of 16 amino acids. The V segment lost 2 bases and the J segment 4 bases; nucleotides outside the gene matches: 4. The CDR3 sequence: CASSLRGTGGNQPQHF. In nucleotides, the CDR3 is TGTGCCAGCAGCTTACGGGGGACAGGGGGAAATCAGCCCCAGCATTTT.

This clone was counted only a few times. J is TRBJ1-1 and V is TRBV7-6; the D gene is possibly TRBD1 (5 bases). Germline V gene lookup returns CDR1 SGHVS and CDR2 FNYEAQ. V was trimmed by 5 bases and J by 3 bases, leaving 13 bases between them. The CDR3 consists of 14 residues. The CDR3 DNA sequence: TGTGCCAGCAGCCCGGGGGGGGGAGACACTGAAGCTTTCTTT. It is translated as CASSPGGGDTEAFF.

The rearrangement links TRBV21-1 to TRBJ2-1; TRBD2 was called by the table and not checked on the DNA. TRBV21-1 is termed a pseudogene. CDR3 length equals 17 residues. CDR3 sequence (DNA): TGTGCCAGCAGCAAAGTCCGCGGGGTCAGCTCCTACAATGAGCAGTTCTTC. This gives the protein CASSKVRGVSSYNEQFF.